This T cell receptor (beta chain) was obtained from a study of CD8+ T cells in alopecia areata. In each case, RNA was isolated and then reverse transcribed into cDNA as the sequencing template. This table comes from immunoSEQ multiplex PCR, and its TCRdb copy is limited to in-frame clones, with some not included. There are some 120,000 clones in the sample; around 48% occur only once, and roughly a tenth lies in the top ten. Sequenced material: NKG2D-low CD8+ T cells sorted from blood. The TCR sequence derives from a human donor with alopecia areata.

DNA of the CDR3: TGTGCCAGCAGTCCTCAGGGGGATGGGGCCAACGTCCTGACTTTC. This encodes CASSPQGDGANVLTF. The chain combines TRBV28 with TRBJ2-6, with TRBD1 matching 7 bases. The germline CDR1 and CDR2 sequences are MDHEN and SYDVKM. This CDR3 comprises 15 residues. The J segment lost 3 bases and the V segment lost 5 bases, leaving 4 bases of the junction unmatched.